These T cell receptor beta chains were read from a single sample in a study. Each CDR3 protein gets one entry after TCRdb re-called the 5' RACE reads with MiXCR. The sample has approximately 60,000 distinct CDR3 sequences, less than 25% seen once. Sequences were obtained from tumor-infiltrating Tregs sorted from the breast tumor. These receptors were collected from a female donor with breast cancer. Both conserved end residues are part of each CDR3. D genes are given only for firm matches. Some rows have no size entry. The others give once, few or many, or a class for an expanded clone.

V gene,J gene,clone size,CDR3 length,D gene,CDR3 DNA,CDR3 protein
TRBV24-1,TRBJ2-7,.,15,.,TGTGCCACCAGTGACCCTAACCAGGGGGGGTACGAGCAGTACTTC,CATSDPNQGGYEQYF
TRBV4-2,TRBJ2-1,few,15,TRBD1,TGTGCCAGCAGCCAACACGTCCGGGACAGGGATGAGCAGTTCTTC,CASSQHVRDRDEQFF
TRBV12-3/TRBV12-4,TRBJ1-5,.,12,.,TGTGCCAGCAGGGTTAATGATCAGCCCCAGCATTTT,CASRVNDQPQHF
TRBV20-1,TRBJ1-2,.,13,.,TGCAGTGCTACCCCCGTGGTGAGCTATGGCTACACCTTC,CSATPVVSYGYTF
TRBV7-9,TRBJ1-2,.,14,TRBD1,TGTGCCAGCAGACCGCCCACAGGGGACTATGGCTACACCTTC,CASRPPTGDYGYTF
TRBV5-1,TRBJ2-4,few,18,.,TGCGCCAGCAGCCCGGGACACTCTGGTGCTCTAGCCAAAAACATTCAGTACTTC,CASSPGHSGALAKNIQYF
TRBV6-2/TRBV6-3,TRBJ2-3,many,19,.,TGTGCCAGCAGAAAGAGCTGGGGACCGTACCAAACAGGATCAGATACGCAGTATTTT,CASRKSWGPYQTGSDTQYF
TRBV12-3/TRBV12-4,TRBJ2-3,many,19,TRBD2,TGTGCCAGCAGTTTGGATGGAGTACGGACTAGCGGCTTCACAGATACGCAGTATTTT,CASSLDGVRTSGFTDTQYF
TRBV24-1,TRBJ2-1,.,14,.,TGTGCCACCAGTGATACCCGGGCCATCAATGAGCAGTTCTTC,CATSDTRAINEQFF
TRBV19,TRBJ2-3,.,13,.,TGTGCCAGTAGTCCATTCAGCACAGATACGCAGTATTTT,CASSPFSTDTQYF
TRBV5-1,TRBJ1-6,many,14,.,TGCGCCAGCACCGTGGGGAGGGGTAATTCACCCCTCCACTTT,CASTVGRGNSPLHF
TRBV9,TRBJ2-7,many,15,TRBD1,TGTGCCAGCAGCCCAACCCGGGACAGGGTCTACGAGCAGTACTTC,CASSPTRDRVYEQYF
TRBV7-2,TRBJ2-1,few,14,TRBD1,TGTGCCAGCAGCTTTCGGGACAGACACAATGAGCAGTTCTTC,CASSFRDRHNEQFF
TRBV7-3,TRBJ2-1,few,15,.,TGTGCCAGCAGCTTACAAGCAGGCGGAGGGTATGAGCAGTTCTTC,CASSLQAGGGYEQFF
TRBV7-2,TRBJ1-1,.,15,.,TGTGCCAGCAGCTTAGATACAATCGTGAACACTGAAGCTTTCTTT,CASSLDTIVNTEAFF
TRBV7-8,TRBJ1-3,.,16,TRBD1,TGTGCCAGAAGCACGGACAGGCTATCTCTGGGAAACACCATATATTTT,CARSTDRLSLGNTIYF
TRBV10-3,TRBJ1-1,few,12,.,TGTGCCATCAGTGACCGGGGGGAGGAAGCTTTCTTT,CAISDRGEEAFF
TRBV10-3,TRBJ2-7,many,13,TRBD1,TGTGCCATCAGTCCCTGGACAGGAAACGAGCAGTACTTC,CAISPWTGNEQYF
TRBV7-3,TRBJ2-3,.,18,TRBD1,TGTGCCAGCAGCTTAACAGTTTCTGGACAGGGGGCGGCAGGTACGCAGTATTTT,CASSLTVSGQGAAGTQYF
TRBV4-1,TRBJ1-1,few,15,TRBD1,TGCGCCAGCAGCCAGGCTTACAGGGGTCGGACTGAAGCTTTCTTT,CASSQAYRGRTEAFF
TRBV5-1,TRBJ2-1,.,16,TRBD2,TGCGCCAGCAGCCTTACTAGGGGACTAGCGGGAAATGAGCAGTTCTTC,CASSLTRGLAGNEQFF
TRBV7-9,TRBJ2-3,.,18,TRBD1,TGTGCCAGCAGCTTAGTGGGCATGGACAGGCGATCGGCCGGTACGCAGTATTTT,CASSLVGMDRRSAGTQYF
TRBV12-3/TRBV12-4,TRBJ2-7,many,13,.,TGTGCCAGCAGTGGGATTAGGGGGAACGAGCAGTACTTC,CASSGIRGNEQYF
TRBV5-1,TRBJ1-2,few,13,.,TGCGCCAGCAGCACCACACGAACCTATGGCTACACCTTC,CASSTTRTYGYTF
TRBV5-1,TRBJ1-5,.,15,.,TGCGCCAGCAGCCTTGATCCCCTTGGCAATCGGCCCCAGCATTTT,CASSLDPLGNRPQHF
TRBV7-2,TRBJ2-1,few,15,.,TGTGCCAGCAGTGGAGGGGGCATGACCTACAATGAGCAGTTCTTC,CASSGGGMTYNEQFF
TRBV20-1,TRBJ1-5,few,10,.,TGCAGTGTGGGAGAGGAGCCCCAGCATTTT,CSVGEEPQHF
TRBV6-1,TRBJ1-5,.,13,TRBD1,TGTGCTAGCAGGGGGATAGGCAATCAGCCCCAGCATTTT,CASRGIGNQPQHF
TRBV7-2,TRBJ1-5,.,15,.,TGTGCCAGCAGCTTAGGAGGAAGTACAGATCAGCCCCAGCATTTT,CASSLGGSTDQPQHF
TRBV25-1,TRBJ1-3,.,15,.,TGTGCCAGCAGTGAAGGACCTCTCGCTGTAAACACCATATATTTT,CASSEGPLAVNTIYF
TRBV4-1,TRBJ1-2,.,15,.,TGCGCCAGCAGACCAACTTTCACGCCCAACTATGGCTACACCTTC,CASRPTFTPNYGYTF
TRBV2,TRBJ1-1,few,13,.,TGTGCCAGCTACCAACAGCCGAACACTGAAGCTTTCTTT,CASYQQPNTEAFF
TRBV5-1,TRBJ2-1,.,15,TRBD2,TGCGCCAGCAGCTATCTAGCGGGTGGTGAGAATGAGCAGTTCTTC,CASSYLAGGENEQFF
TRBV4-1,TRBJ1-2,many,17,.,TGCGCCAGCAGCCAACCGGGGGGGGCCCTAGCTAACTATGGCTACACCTTC,CASSQPGGALANYGYTF
TRBV18,TRBJ1-1,.,15,.,TGTGCCAGCTCACTTCCCCTTGGGGGGTACACTGAAGCTTTCTTT,CASSLPLGGYTEAFF
TRBV20-1,TRBJ1-2,many,15,.,TGCAGTGCTCAACCCCCGCTTGTGGGGGGCTATGGCTACACCTTC,CSAQPPLVGGYGYTF
TRBV7-8,TRBJ2-3,few,16,TRBD2,TGTGCCAGCAGCTCATTCGGACTAGCGCAAGGAGATACGCAGTATTTT,CASSSFGLAQGDTQYF
TRBV5-1,TRBJ1-2,many,15,TRBD1,TGCGCCAGCAGCCCCCGACAGGGGCCCGACTATGGCTACACCTTC,CASSPRQGPDYGYTF
TRBV9,TRBJ2-3,few,15,TRBD2,TGTGCCAGCAGCATTAGCGGGGGGTCCACAGATACGCAGTATTTT,CASSISGGSTDTQYF
TRBV4-2,TRBJ2-1,.,13,.,TGTGCCAGCAGCCAAGGGGAGGCTTCTGAGCAGTTCTTC,CASSQGEASEQFF
TRBV2,TRBJ2-6,.,13,.,TGTGCCAGCGGACAGTCCGGGGCCAACGTCCTGACTTTC,CASGQSGANVLTF
TRBV5-1,TRBJ2-7,many,15,TRBD1,TGCGCCAGCAGCTTGTCACCGGGACAGGGTGTCGTGCAGTACTTC,CASSLSPGQGVVQYF